A single sample is the source of the 10 T cell receptor beta chains below, sequenced in a study of metastatic and nonmetastatic thyroid tumors. TCRdb reassembled clones from the PCR reads with MiXCR. The repertoire consists of 43,000 or so clones, with roughly 4% occurring once and the leading ten covering about a tenth. Patients underwent thyroid surgery, and none had received any treatment before it. Input material: blood. These receptors originate from a female donor with papillary thyroid cancer or a benign thyroid nodule (not recorded which). Some clones in this sample may be carry-over from other donors' samples.

This clone showed up many times. The chain is built from TRBV5-1 and TRBJ2-3; a weak D match, TRBD2 (6 bases). CDR1 SGHRS and CDR2 YFSETQ come from the germline V gene. Trimming removed 7 bases at V and 2 bases at J, with 17 bases between. The CDR3 loop spans 15 amino acids. CDR3 sequence: CASGKAGLLTDTQYF. The CDR3 region has the DNA TGCGCCAGCGGCAAGGCGGGACTTCTCACAGATACGCAGTATTTT.

This clone was detected ten times or more. The chain carries TRBV20-1 and TRBJ1-1; tentatively, D is TRBD1 (5 bases). CDR1 is DFQATT and CDR2 is SNEGSKA in the germline V gene (reference sequence). The CDR3 sequence is 13 residues long. Trimming removed 6 bases from V and 0 bases from J, with 11 bases in between. The CDR3 DNA reads as TGCAGTGCCCCCCGGGGACTGAACACTGAAGCTTTCTTT. Protein: CSAPRGLNTEAFF.

This chain connects TRBV6-1 to TRBJ1-2; D is perhaps TRBD1 (5 bases). Looked up from germline, CDR1 is MNHNS and CDR2 is SASEGT. V dropped 6 bases and J dropped 4 bases, with 18 bases sitting between them. This CDR3 spans 15 amino acids. The CDR3 bases are TGTGCCAGCAGAGAGCGGGCAGGGCCCCTCTATGGCTACACCTTC. This gives the protein CASRERAGPLYGYTF.

This clone was seen ten or more times. The chain recombines TRBV2 with TRBJ1-1; D remains ambiguous. Looked up from germline, CDR1 is SNHLY and CDR2 is FYNNEI. This CDR3 spans 13 amino acids. V lost 7 bases, J lost 6 bases, and 15 bases lay in between. CDR3 nucleotide sequence: TGTGCCAGCACCCCGGGCCTCGGGGCTGAAGCTTTCTTT. It specifies CASTPGLGAEAFF.

The chain employs TRBV18 and TRBJ2-3; D perhaps matches TRBD2 (5 bases). CDR1 and CDR2 (germline): KGHSH, LQKENI. This CDR3 has 15 amino acids. V gave up 3 bases and J gave up 1 base, with 11 bases separating them. The DNA of the CDR3 is TGTGCCAGCTCACCTCCGGTACTAGGCACAGATACGCAGTATTTT. Amino acid sequence: CASSPPVLGTDTQYF.

Notes on this clone: Compared with germline, one end of the junction differs, possibly owing to a read error. As DNA, the CDR3 is TGTGCCAGCAGTTACCCCCAGGGCTATGAGCAGCTCTTC. Its protein product is CASSYPQGYEQLF. The chain is built from TRBV6-2 or TRBV6-3 and TRBJ2-1, with a weak D call TRBD1 (5 bases). Germline-derived CDR1 and CDR2 are MNHEY and SVGEGT. The CDR3 sequence is 13 residues long.

This clone was recorded a few times. This chain connects TRBV18 to TRBJ1-2; the D gene is possibly TRBD1 (6 bases). The germline CDR1 and CDR2 sequences are KGHSH and LQKENI. The CDR3 is 17 amino acids. V lost 4 bases, J lost 6 bases, and 24 bases lay in between. CDR3 nucleotide sequence: TGTGCCAGCTCACTCCCGACCGGACAGAAAGATCCTCATGGCTACACCTTC. Protein sequence: CASSLPTGQKDPHGYTF.

Relative to its sample, this clone is medium-sized. Written as DNA, the CDR3 is TGTGCCAGCAGTGAGCGGGAGGCCGGTTACGAGCAGTACTTC. Its translation: CASSEREAGYEQYF. V usage is TRBV6-1 and J usage is TRBJ2-7, with 8 bases that match TRBD2. This CDR3 region has 14 residues. V shed 3 bases, J shed 4 bases, and the junction held 5 bases outside the gene matches. Germline V gene data show CDR1 as MNHNS and CDR2 as SASEGT.

This clone came up many times. V gene TRBV29-1 combines with J gene TRBJ1-1; no clear D. The CDR3 sequence is 12 residues long. Deletions cut 6 bases from V and 0 bases from J, with 8 bases between. Germline CDR1 is SQVTM and CDR2 is ANQGSEA. DNA for the CDR3: TGCAGCGTACAGCTGGTGAACACTGAAGCTTTCTTT. Amino acid sequence: CSVQLVNTEAFF.

The table lists this clone with many counts. This chain links TRBV7-3 with TRBJ2-3; D is unresolved. V lost 5 bases to trimming and J lost 0 bases, with 9 bases between them. Germline assignment: CDR1 SGHTA and CDR2 FQGTGA. This CDR3 region has 14 residues. This chain's CDR3 is CASSPAHSTDTQYF. The DNA of the CDR3 is TGTGCCAGCAGCCCCGCACACAGCACAGATACGCAGTATTTT.